The 21 T cell receptor beta chains listed next were all sequenced from one sample in a study of identical twins. TCRdb re-called the 5' RACE reads through MiXCR, storing one row per CDR3 protein. The sample lists more than 200,000 distinct CDR3 sequences, around a tenth occurring once. The sequencing sample was made of memory (CD45RO+) T cells sorted from blood. The receptors stem from a woman in her late teens or twenties in good health.

This clonotype has only a few counts. V is TRBV20-1 and J is TRBJ2-3, with a possible D match to TRBD2 (7 bases). This CDR3 comprises 14 residues. The germline V gene has CDR1 DFQATT and CDR2 SNEGSKA (reference sequence). The CDR3 is CSAPGGGHTDTQYF. CDR3 nucleotide sequence: TGCAGCGCCCCAGGCGGGGGACACACAGATACGCAGTATTTT.

This clonotype was seen repeatedly, ten times or more. The chain has TRBV9 and TRBJ1-1; D possibly corresponds to TRBD1 (6 bases). This CDR3 has 14 amino acids. V was trimmed by 0 bases and J by 3 bases, leaving 9 bases between them. Germline CDR1 SGDLS, CDR2 YYNGEE. As DNA, the CDR3 is TGTGCCAGCAGCGTAGGGCAGGGGCACACTGAAGCTTTCTTT. Amino acid sequence: CASSVGQGHTEAFF.

This clonotype was recorded many times. This chain links TRBV5-1 with TRBJ2-5; TRBD2 aligns across 10 bases. The CDR3 has 17 amino acids. J gave up 4 bases and V 1 base, and 10 bases lay outside the gene matches. CDR1 and CDR2 (germline): SGHRS, YFSETQ. Here the CDR3 reads CASSLYLAGVARETQYF. The CDR3, as DNA: TGCGCCAGCAGCTTGTATCTAGCGGGAGTAGCTCGAGAGACCCAGTACTTC.

As concerns this clonotype: At one end the junction does not follow the germline gene, possibly because of a read error. This chain links TRBV2 with TRBJ2-3, with TRBD2 identical over 8 bases. CDR3 length equals 13 residues. Germline V lookup: CDR1 SNHLY, CDR2 FYNNEI. CDR3: CASSETSSGRGAF. The CDR3 DNA reads TGTGCCAGCAGTGAAACTTCTAGCGGGCGAGGGGCTTTT.

The chain couples TRBV11-3 to TRBJ2-3, with D hard to call. The CDR3 is 15 residues long. Germline-derived CDR1 and CDR2 are SGHNT and YENEEA. V was clipped by 4 bases and J by 5 bases, with 16 bases between them. The CDR3: CASSYELGSRDTQYF. CDR3 nucleotides: TGTGCCAGCAGCTACGAGCTAGGTAGCCGAGATACGCAGTATTTT.

J is TRBJ2-7 and V is TRBV20-1, with D tentatively TRBD2 (7 bases). Trimming stripped 6 bases from V and 6 bases from J, with 18 bases between. Germline V gives CDR1 DFQATT, CDR2 SNEGSKA (reference sequence). The CDR3 sequence is 13 residues long. Here the CDR3 reads CSARRGGSSEQYF. CDR3 nucleotides: TGCAGTGCCCGGAGGGGGGGCTCGTCCGAGCAGTACTTC.

The rearrangement uses TRBV12-3 or TRBV12-4 and TRBJ1-3; TRBD1 agrees at 8 bases. The V segment lost 6 bases and the J segment 5 bases; nucleotides outside the gene matches: 6. CDR3 length: 14 amino acids. The CDR3 is CASRDAGGRNTIYF. CDR3 coding DNA: TGTGCCAGCAGAGACGCAGGGGGCCGAAACACCATATATTTT.

The sample holds many counts of this clonotype. The CDR3 bases are TGCAGTGCTGGGGGAACGGGGACTAACTATGGCTACACCTTC. Translating gives CSAGGTGTNYGYTF. V usage is TRBV20-1 and J usage is TRBJ1-2; possible D gene TRBD1, 5 bases. Germline V gene data show CDR1 as DFQATT and CDR2 as SNEGSKA (reference sequence). Trimming removed 5 bases at V and 0 bases at J, with 13 bases between. The CDR3 runs to 14 residues.

In this sample, this clonotype turned up many times. V and J are TRBV5-1 and TRBJ2-2; TRBD2 matches at 12 bases. The CDR3 extends over 15 amino acids. Germline CDR1 and CDR2: SGHRS and YFSETQ. Germline trimming cut 4 bases from V and 4 bases from J; bases unmatched to any gene: 2. CDR3 in amino acids: CASSGTSGPTGELFF. CDR3 coding DNA: TGCGCCAGCAGCGGGACTAGCGGGCCCACCGGGGAGCTGTTTTTT.

This sequence joins TRBV12-3 or TRBV12-4 and TRBJ2-5; 7 bases fit TRBD2. After removal of 1 base from V and 4 bases from J, the junction contained 18 bases not matched to a gene. The length of the CDR3 is 19 residues. CDR3 in amino acids: CASSLVLMPGTILGETQYF. The CDR3 DNA follows: TGTGCCAGCAGTTTAGTCCTCATGCCAGGGACTATCCTCGGAGAGACCCAGTACTTC.

The chain uses TRBV5-6 and TRBJ2-7; maybe TRBD1 (6 bases). Germline values: CDR1 SGHDT, CDR2 YYEEEE. V was trimmed by 9 bases and J by 12 bases, leaving 25 bases between them. This CDR3 comprises 13 residues. The CDR3 DNA is TGTGCCATGAGTATGGGCAAGTGGGGACACCCGTACTTC. It is translated as CAMSMGKWGHPYF.

This clonotype was counted only a few times. Relative to the germline gene, one junction end is altered; a read error may explain this. The genes are TRBV12-3 or TRBV12-4 and TRBJ2-7; 9 nucleotides agree with TRBD1. The CDR3 covers 15 residues. The CDR3 here is CASSPGQGFSHEQYF. The DNA for the CDR3 is TGTGCCAGCAGCCCGGGACAGGGATTCTCCCACGAGCAGTACTTC.

This clonotype was seen ten or more times. The chain joins TRBV20-1 to TRBJ2-5, with D perhaps matching TRBD1 (5 bases). Germline-derived CDR1 and CDR2 are DFQATT and SNEGSKA (reference sequence). Trimming removed 5 bases at V and 6 bases at J, with 16 bases between. The length of the CDR3 is 13 residues. Here the CDR3 reads CSASGVGVKTQYF. The DNA of the CDR3 is TGCAGTGCTTCCGGAGTAGGGGTTAAGACCCAGTACTTC.

The V gene is TRBV7-2, the J gene TRBJ1-1, with TRBD1 identical over 7 bases. V gave up 4 bases and J gave up 3 bases; unmatched junction bases: 5. Germline-derived CDR1 and CDR2 are SGHTA and FQGNSA. The CDR3 is 14 residues long. The CDR3 is CASSSGQADTEAFF. The CDR3 DNA reads TGTGCCAGCAGCTCTGGACAGGCGGACACTGAAGCTTTCTTT.

This chain joins TRBV27 and TRBJ2-7; weak D call: TRBD2 (6 bases). Germline CDR1 and CDR2: MNHEY and SMNVEV (reference sequence). The CDR3 sequence is 15 residues long. Trimming cost V 3 bases and J 4 bases, with 16 bases left between them. CDR3 sequence: CASSFGPGDVYEQYF. Here the CDR3 DNA reads TGTGCCAGCAGTTTCGGTCCGGGGGATGTGTACGAGCAGTACTTC.

This clonotype came up a few times. This likely comes from a read error, as the CDR3 has no conserved phenylalanine or tryptophan at its end. No DNA is shown, since the ends of the CDR3 on it are uncertain; the CDR3 is the one TCRdb lists. The chain uses TRBV29-1 and TRBJ2-1. The CDR3 adds up to 8 amino acids, both ends counted. Germline V gives CDR1 SQVTM, CDR2 ANQGSEA. CDR3 in amino acids: CSVDFLTI.

This clonotype was detected many times. The genes are TRBV5-1 and TRBJ2-7, with 8 nucleotides matching TRBD1. This CDR3 has 15 residues. The V segment lost 4 bases and the J segment 7 bases; nucleotides outside the gene matches: 13. Germline V CDR1 and CDR2: SGHRS, YFSETQ. As DNA, the CDR3 is TGCGCCAGCAGCGTTGGGACAGGAGCTACGGGGGAGCAGTACTTC. It specifies CASSVGTGATGEQYF.

This clonotype was observed a single time. J is TRBJ2-3 and V is TRBV2; 11 bases align to TRBD2. CDR1 SNHLY and CDR2 FYNNEI come from the germline V gene. The CDR3 is 14 residues long. Trimming removed 3 bases from V and 8 bases from J; junction bases left unmatched: 4. CDR3 sequence (DNA): TGTGCCAGCAGTGAGGGACTAGCGGAGGGTACGCAGTATTTT. It specifies CASSEGLAEGTQYF.

This rearrangement joins TRBV12-3 or TRBV12-4 to TRBJ1-1; unclear D gene. Deletions cut 0 bases from V and 3 bases from J, with 8 bases between. The CDR3 has 14 amino acids. CDR3 in amino acids: CASSLAGWDTEAFF. The DNA of the CDR3 is TGTGCCAGCAGTTTAGCAGGATGGGACACTGAAGCTTTCTTT.

The CDR3 is CASTVDTNYGYTF. CDR3 coding DNA: TGTGCCAGCACCGTGGATACTAACTATGGCTACACCTTC. V and J are TRBV7-2 and TRBJ1-2; no reliable D call. Germline assignment: CDR1 SGHTA and CDR2 FQGNSA. With 7 bases removed from V and 0 bases from J, the gap between germline ends came to 9 bases. The CDR3 runs 13 residues. Full variable domain (outside the CDR3, taken from reference TRBV7-2 and TRBJ1-2): GAGVSQSPSNKVTEKGKDVELRCDPISGHTALYWYRQSLGQGLEFLIYFQGNSAPDKSGLPSDRFSAERTGGSVSTLTIQRTQQEDSAVYLCASTVDTNYGYTFGSGTRLTVV.

This clonotype has a handful of counts. The genes are TRBV12-3 or TRBV12-4 and TRBJ2-1; the D is unclear. The V gene lost 2 bases and the J gene lost 5 bases, with 7 bases spanning the gap. There are 13 residues in the CDR3. The CDR3 is CASSLRRNNEQFF. The DNA of the CDR3 is TGTGCCAGCAGTTTACGGCGGAACAATGAGCAGTTCTTC.